This is a list of T cell receptor beta chains from one sample in a study of OX40 agonist ivuxolimab in advanced cancers. The data were produced by immunoSEQ multiplex PCR, yet TCRdb's version contains in-frame clones alone and is incomplete. The sample records about 43,000 clones, around 88% being singletons. Specimen: CD4+ or CD8+ T cells sorted from blood, collected in a trial of the OX40 agonist ivuxolimab. These receptors were collected from an adult with an advanced solid tumor such as melanoma, head and neck, liver or kidney cancer. The CDR3 runs from the conserved cysteine through the conserved F or W. The D gene is left open where the match is weak.

j_gene: TRBJ2-2
v_gene: TRBV29-1
d_gene: .
CDR3aa: CSVEPGTTGELFF

j_gene: TRBJ2-1
v_gene: TRBV7-8
d_gene: TRBD2
CDR3aa: CASIGGLGYNEQFF

j_gene: TRBJ2-1
v_gene: TRBV18
d_gene: .
CDR3aa: CASSPVWASEAGSYNEQFF

j_gene: TRBJ2-4
v_gene: TRBV5-1
d_gene: .
CDR3aa: CASSAGYGENIQYF

j_gene: TRBJ2-1
v_gene: TRBV2
d_gene: TRBD1
CDR3aa: CASSPGTGEWNEQFF

j_gene: TRBJ2-3
v_gene: TRBV5-1
d_gene: .
CDR3aa: CASSQGLNTDTQYF

j_gene: TRBJ1-5
v_gene: TRBV7-9
d_gene: .
CDR3aa: CASSQNSNQPQHF

j_gene: TRBJ1-1
v_gene: TRBV28
d_gene: .
CDR3aa: CAILWGTGAFF

j_gene: TRBJ2-1
v_gene: TRBV6-5
d_gene: .
CDR3aa: CASSYTSGRNEQFF

j_gene: TRBJ1-1
v_gene: TRBV27
d_gene: .
CDR3aa: CASSPLLRGTEAFF

j_gene: TRBJ2-5
v_gene: TRBV27
d_gene: TRBD2
CDR3aa: CASSSETSGRETQYF

j_gene: TRBJ1-2
v_gene: TRBV6-5
d_gene: TRBD1
CDR3aa: CASGQGAHYGYTF

j_gene: TRBJ2-1
v_gene: TRBV2
d_gene: .
CDR3aa: CASSRALLEQFF

j_gene: TRBJ1-1
v_gene: TRBV19
d_gene: .
CDR3aa: CASSIVLNTEAFF

j_gene: TRBJ1-1
v_gene: TRBV25-1
d_gene: .
CDR3aa: CASRTRRNTEAFF

j_gene: TRBJ1-1
v_gene: TRBV27
d_gene: .
CDR3aa: CASRPGPNTEAFF

j_gene: TRBJ2-1
v_gene: TRBV9
d_gene: .
CDR3aa: CASSVGFGGEQFF

j_gene: TRBJ1-2
v_gene: TRBV28
d_gene: .
CDR3aa: CASSYWDGYTF

j_gene: TRBJ2-1
v_gene: TRBV5-1
d_gene: TRBD2
CDR3aa: CASSTSSGSHNEQFF

j_gene: TRBJ2-1
v_gene: TRBV6-4
d_gene: .
CDR3aa: CASTPGQGAAGEQFF

j_gene: TRBJ1-5
v_gene: TRBV6-5
d_gene: .
CDR3aa: CASERHINQPQHF

j_gene: TRBJ2-3
v_gene: TRBV7-6
d_gene: .
CDR3aa: CASSPTVGASTDTQYF

j_gene: TRBJ2-7
v_gene: TRBV7-9
d_gene: .
CDR3aa: CASRRDNYEQYF

j_gene: TRBJ2-3
v_gene: TRBV7-5
d_gene: .
CDR3aa: CVRSSGTSGGAGTDTQYF

j_gene: TRBJ1-1
v_gene: TRBV5-1
d_gene: .
CDR3aa: CASSLAQGRTEAFF

j_gene: TRBJ2-1
v_gene: TRBV28
d_gene: .
CDR3aa: CASRLQGFSNNEQFF

j_gene: TRBJ1-2
v_gene: TRBV6-5
d_gene: .
CDR3aa: CASSGGVYGYTF

j_gene: TRBJ1-1
v_gene: TRBV11-3
d_gene: TRBD1
CDR3aa: CASSGDSYTEAFF

j_gene: TRBJ1-1
v_gene: TRBV7-7
d_gene: .
CDR3aa: CASSPMGPELNTKAFF

j_gene: TRBJ2-1
v_gene: TRBV27
d_gene: .
CDR3aa: CASSLSTYNEQFF

j_gene: TRBJ2-2
v_gene: TRBV27
d_gene: TRBD1
CDR3aa: CASSMGQGYGELFF

j_gene: TRBJ2-7
v_gene: TRBV6-5
d_gene: TRBD1
CDR3aa: CASSYFTGGSYEQYF

j_gene: TRBJ1-5
v_gene: TRBV19
d_gene: .
CDR3aa: CASHEGVSNQPQHF

j_gene: TRBJ1-2
v_gene: TRBV28
d_gene: TRBD1
CDR3aa: CASSLPEGARGYTF

j_gene: TRBJ1-5
v_gene: TRBV19
d_gene: TRBD1
CDR3aa: CASSPGTGWVGQPQHF

j_gene: TRBJ2-7
v_gene: TRBV5-6
d_gene: TRBD2
CDR3aa: CASSMTSGRSLEQYF

j_gene: TRBJ2-5
v_gene: TRBV6-5
d_gene: .
CDR3aa: CASSPGGETQYF

j_gene: TRBJ2-1
v_gene: TRBV28
d_gene: .
CDR3aa: CASSAWASRSLNEQFF

j_gene: TRBJ2-1
v_gene: TRBV30
d_gene: .
CDR3aa: CAWSVGYLGGNNEQFF

j_gene: TRBJ2-1
v_gene: TRBV6-1
d_gene: TRBD1
CDR3aa: CASSQWTGAYNEQFF

j_gene: TRBJ1-2
v_gene: TRBV9
d_gene: TRBD1
CDR3aa: CASSVAGQGETFDYGYTF

j_gene: TRBJ2-1
v_gene: TRBV4-1
d_gene: TRBD2
CDR3aa: CASSQFSSGGSYNEQFF

j_gene: TRBJ1-4
v_gene: TRBV29-1
d_gene: TRBD1
CDR3aa: CSVENWTGRLFF

j_gene: TRBJ2-1
v_gene: TRBV4-3
d_gene: .
CDR3aa: CASSQDSSAQGNEQFF

j_gene: TRBJ1-1
v_gene: TRBV2
d_gene: .
CDR3aa: CASWTANTEAFF

j_gene: TRBJ2-3
v_gene: TRBV27
d_gene: .
CDR3aa: CASNGLGITDTQYF

j_gene: TRBJ1-3
v_gene: TRBV7-2
d_gene: .
CDR3aa: CASSLGYQIYSGNTIYF

j_gene: TRBJ1-1
v_gene: TRBV28
d_gene: .
CDR3aa: CASSFGGNTEAFF

j_gene: TRBJ2-7
v_gene: TRBV4-3
d_gene: .
CDR3aa: CASSQETGLDSYEQYF

j_gene: TRBJ2-1
v_gene: TRBV27
d_gene: TRBD2
CDR3aa: CASSSPAGLYNEQFF

j_gene: TRBJ1-1
v_gene: TRBV9
d_gene: .
CDR3aa: CASSARGDEAFF

j_gene: TRBJ1-1
v_gene: TRBV28
d_gene: .
CDR3aa: CASSPAGLNTEAFF

j_gene: TRBJ1-2
v_gene: TRBV5-6
d_gene: .
CDR3aa: CASSRGGETRGYTF